The clone carrying this T cell receptor (beta chain) was observed many times. The target antigen is unknown. This sample is drawn from a study of response to subunit inactivated influenza vaccine. Study-wide results and limits: Researchers suggested that each seasonal influenza vaccination recruits few new T cells.

V lost 2 bases to trimming and J lost 4 bases, with 17 bases between them. CDR3 length equals 16 residues. Germline loops: CDR1 MDHEN, CDR2 SYDVKM. A single record per CDR3 protein comes from TCRdb applying MiXCR to the RT-PCR reads. Among about 300,000 distinct CDR3 sequences, about 20% were seen once, and the ten largest hold approximately 10%. The chain links TRBV28 to TRBJ1-2; D not resolved. This receptor was identified in a man aged 50 to 69 who received an inactivated influenza vaccine. Sequencing used PBMCs from blood, obtained about 20 months after vaccination. The CDR3 spells CASSLPVDGPSYGYTF. The CDR3 DNA is TGTGCCAGCAGTTTACCCGTTGACGGCCCCTCCTATGGCTACACCTTC.